The 19 T cell receptor beta chains presented below share a single source sample, sequenced in a study of OX40 agonist ivuxolimab in advanced cancers. The method was immunoSEQ multiplex PCR; TCRdb's version includes in-frame clones alone and lacks a portion of them. The sample carries about 72,000 clones, roughly 87% recorded once. The sequences come from CD4+ or CD8+ T cells sorted from blood, collected in a trial of the OX40 agonist ivuxolimab. These receptors were obtained from an adult with an advanced solid tumor such as melanoma, head and neck, liver or kidney cancer.

V gene TRBV7-3 combines with J gene TRBJ2-2; D unresolved. Germline V gives CDR1 SGHTA, CDR2 FQGTGA. The CDR3 runs 13 residues. Trimming took off 5 bases at V and 5 bases at J, with 9 bases between the two ends. The CDR3 sequence is CASSLKQTGELFF. DNA for the CDR3: TGTGCCAGCAGCCTAAAACAAACCGGGGAGCTGTTTTTT.

The genes are TRBV5-4 and TRBJ2-1, with 14 bases aligning to TRBD2. This CDR3 comprises 16 residues. V shed 4 bases, J shed 6 bases, and the junction held 6 bases outside the gene matches. Germline CDR1 is SGHNT and CDR2 is YYREEE (reference sequence). The CDR3 here is CASSPGLAGAVNEQFF. The DNA for the CDR3 is TGTGCCAGCAGCCCGGGACTAGCGGGAGCGGTCAATGAGCAGTTCTTC.

This clone has only a few counts. This chain links TRBV10-3 with TRBJ1-4, with D tentatively TRBD1 (5 bases). The CDR3 length is 14 residues. The germline gives CDR1 ENHRY, CDR2 SYGVKD. V was trimmed by 2 bases and J by 8 bases, leaving 12 bases between them. CDR3 coding DNA: TGTGCCATCAGTGAGAAGGGGCGCGTGGAAAAACTGTTTTTT. This encodes CAISEKGRVEKLFF.

V and J are TRBV29-1 and TRBJ2-4; D possibly corresponds to TRBD1 (6 bases). Germline CDR1 is SQVTM and CDR2 is ANQGSEA. V dropped 4 bases and J dropped 6 bases, with 19 bases sitting between them. The CDR3 spans 15 residues. CDR3: CSVAWTAYRGNIQYF. The CDR3 coding sequence is TGCAGCGTTGCGTGGACAGCTTACCGCGGAAACATTCAGTACTTC. The variable domain in full, completed from reference TRBV29-1 and TRBJ2-4, reads SAVISQKPSRDICQRGTSLTIQCQVDSQVTMMFWYRQQPGQSLTLIATANQGSEATYESGFVIDKFPISRPNLTFSTLTVSNMSPEDSSIYLCSVAWTAYRGNIQYFGAGTRLSVL.

The chain couples TRBV6-1 to TRBJ2-7, with TRBD2 matching over 7 bases. J lost 3 bases, V lost 2 bases, and 10 bases had no gene match. There are 16 residues in the CDR3. CDR1 and CDR2 from the germline V gene are MNHNS and SASEGT. CDR3 sequence (DNA): TGTGCCAGCAGTGAATCGGAGAGCGGGACGCTCTACGAGCAGTACTTC. Amino acids: CASSESESGTLYEQYF.

CDR3 region: CASSLGQGMNTEAFF. The CDR3 nucleotides read TGTGCCAGCAGCCTCGGACAGGGGATGAACACTGAAGCTTTCTTT. The genes are TRBV7-9 and TRBJ1-1; TRBD1 agrees at 9 bases. Germline V CDR1 and CDR2: SEHNR, FQNEAQ (reference sequence). The CDR3 consists of 15 residues. The J segment lost 0 bases and the V segment lost 5 bases, leaving 4 bases of the junction unmatched.

The chain is built from TRBV2 and TRBJ2-3; D may be TRBD2 (6 bases). The CDR3 runs to 14 residues. Trimming took off 7 bases at V and 4 bases at J, with 15 bases between the two ends. Germline CDR1 and CDR2: SNHLY and FYNNEI. The CDR3 protein is CASKREEGSDTQYF. The CDR3, as DNA: TGTGCCAGCAAACGCGAGGAGGGTTCAGATACGCAGTATTTT. Variable domain in full (rest from reference TRBV2 and TRBJ2-3): EPEVTQTPSHQVTQMGQEVILRCVPISNHLYFYWYRQILGQKVEFLVSFYNNEISEKSEIFDDQFSVERPDGSNFTLKIRSTKLEDSAMYFCASKREEGSDTQYFGPGTRLTVL.

The gene calls are TRBV11-3 and TRBJ1-2; D ambiguous. CDR3 size: 15 residues. The V gene's germline CDR1 is SGHNT and CDR2 YENEEA. V lost 3 bases, J lost 7 bases, and 18 bases lay in between. The CDR3 protein is CASSFDRQGGVGYTF. The CDR3 bases are TGTGCCAGCAGCTTTGACCGCCAAGGTGGGGTTGGCTACACCTTC.

The chain carries TRBV2 and TRBJ2-2; no definite D call. The CDR3 is 12 residues long. In germline, CDR1 is SNHLY, CDR2 FYNNEI. V was shortened by 5 bases and J by 6 bases, with 7 bases between the two germline ends. The CDR3 nucleotides are TGTGCCAGCAGTCCCTCGGCCGGGGAGCTGTTTTTT. It is translated as CASSPSAGELFF.

J is TRBJ2-1 and V is TRBV7-8; the D gene is possibly TRBD2 (6 bases). This CDR3 has 16 residues. The germline V gene has CDR1 SGHVS and CDR2 FQNEAQ. Trimming removed 5 bases at V and 1 base at J, with 15 bases between. CDR3 sequence: CASSQGLGRSYNEQFF. CDR3 nucleotide sequence: TGTGCCAGCAGCCAAGGGCTGGGGAGGTCCTACAATGAGCAGTTCTTC.

The V call is TRBV6-4, the J call TRBJ2-3, with TRBD2 matching over 7 bases. In germline, CDR1 is MRHNA, CDR2 SNTAGT. The ends lost 5 bases at V and 0 bases at J; junction bases unmatched: 5. CDR3 length equals 15 residues. CDR3 coding DNA: TGTGCCAGCAGTCAGGGACTACCTAGCACAGATACGCAGTATTTT. This codes for CASSQGLPSTDTQYF.

V is TRBV4-3 and J is TRBJ2-7, with 12 nucleotides matching TRBD2. Trimming cost V 3 bases and J 2 bases; bases outside gene matches: 11. The CDR3 is made up of 18 amino acids. Germline assignment: CDR1 LGHNA and CDR2 YSLEER. CDR3 residues: CASSQDRGTSGQPYEQYF. DNA of the CDR3: TGCGCCAGCAGCCAGGACCGGGGGACTAGCGGGCAACCCTACGAGCAGTACTTC.

The V call is TRBV7-2, the J call TRBJ1-5; D ambiguous. CDR1 is SGHTA and CDR2 is FQGNSA in the germline V gene. The CDR3 spans 13 residues. The V end lost 1 base, the J end lost 7 bases, and 8 bases lay between the germline ends. CDR3 sequence reads: CASSLGGGQPQHF. DNA for the CDR3: TGTGCCAGCAGCTTAGGGGGAGGACAGCCCCAGCATTTT.

There are a few counts of this clone. The rearrangement links TRBV30 to TRBJ2-5, with D possibly being TRBD1 or TRBD2 (5 bases each). Germline V gives CDR1 GTSNPN, CDR2 SVGIG (reference sequence). V was clipped by 3 bases and J by 5 bases, with 19 bases between them. There are 15 residues in the CDR3. Here the CDR3 DNA reads TGTGCCTGGAGCCCCGGGACCATAGGGTCGGAGACCCAGTACTTC. Protein product: CAWSPGTIGSETQYF.

The V and J genes are TRBV11-2 and TRBJ2-7; D not resolved. V was shortened by 0 bases and J by 7 bases, with 13 bases between the two germline ends. The V gene's germline CDR1 is SGHAT and CDR2 FQNNGV. This CDR3 is 14 amino acids long. The CDR3 sequence: CASSLELGSLEQYF. For the CDR3, the DNA is TGTGCCAGCAGCTTAGAGCTCGGAAGCTTGGAGCAGTACTTC.

The rearrangement links TRBV29-1 to TRBJ2-7, with 7 bases that match TRBD2. The CDR3 has 16 amino acids. V dropped 1 base and J dropped 0; count of bases not matched to a gene: 9. CDR1 and CDR2 (germline): SQVTM, ANQGSEA. As DNA, the CDR3 is TGCAGCGTTGAAGTAGAAACGAGCGGGAACTCCTACGAGCAGTACTTC. It encodes CSVEVETSGNSYEQYF.

CDR3 nucleotides: TGTGCCAGCAGGCTACCTCGGGACCGCACCGGGGAGCTGTTTTTT. Translation: CASRLPRDRTGELFF. This chain uses TRBV11-2 with TRBJ2-2; D is tentatively TRBD1 or TRBD2 (5 bases each). V lost 6 bases and J lost 4, with 15 bases in between. This CDR3 region has 15 residues. In germline, CDR1 is SGHAT, CDR2 FQNNGV.

The chain employs TRBV2 and TRBJ2-7, with D perhaps being TRBD1 or TRBD2 (6 bases each). Germline assignment: CDR1 SNHLY and CDR2 FYNNEI. Trimming left V 8 bases short and J 6 bases short, with 17 bases between. There are 13 residues in the CDR3. CDR3 sequence: CASQGYREVEQYF. In DNA, the CDR3 is TGTGCCAGCCAGGGTTACAGGGAGGTCGAGCAGTACTTC. The full variable domain, in which reference TRBV2 and TRBJ2-7 provide the parts outside the CDR3, is EPEVTQTPSHQVTQMGQEVILRCVPISNHLYFYWYRQILGQKVEFLVSFYNNEISEKSEIFDDQFSVERPDGSNFTLKIRSTKLEDSAMYFCASQGYREVEQYFGPGTRLTVT.

The rearrangement links TRBV18 to TRBJ1-2; the D gene is possibly TRBD1 (6 bases). Germline CDR1 and CDR2: KGHSH and LQKENI. V lost 4 bases and J lost 7, with 13 bases in between. There are 13 residues in the CDR3. CDR3 region: CASSLKGEAGYTF. The CDR3 nucleotides read TGTGCCAGCTCACTGAAGGGGGAGGCTGGCTACACCTTC.